This T cell receptor (beta chain) was profiled in a study of cytomegalovirus exposure and HLA in healthy donors. Germline V CDR1 and CDR2: SNHLY, FYNNEI. Trimming stripped 4 bases from V and 8 bases from J, with 15 bases between. The CDR3 sequence is 14 residues long. PCR was performed using 60 Vbeta and 13 Jbeta primers. Clones were sequenced by immunoSEQ multiplex PCR, and TCRdb holds only the in-frame ones, with some missing. Counted here are more than 75,000 clones, about 68% occurring once; the ten biggest clones make up about 9%. The chain carries TRBV2 and TRBJ1-5, with D possibly TRBD1 on 5 matching bases. This receptor was taken from a middle-aged man in good health and CMV-seropositive. Material: PBMCs. The CDR3 DNA is TGTGCCAGCAGTGCCTCGGGACTCTATGAGCCCCAGCATTTT. The encoded protein is CASSASGLYEPQHF.